The 19 T cell receptor beta chains listed next were all sequenced from one sample in a study of post-analysis software for immune sequencing data. General study results and limits: Roughly five TRBV segments were significantly more frequent in patients than in controls. TRBV5-6, TRBV5-1 and TRBV20-1 were among these segments.

The authors incorporated unique molecular identifiers into the TCR beta cDNA libraries. Each CDR3 protein gets one entry after TCRdb re-called the PCR reads with MiXCR. This repertoire shows about 570,000 distinct CDR3 sequences, roughly 34% found once; its top ten account for under 7%. These receptors' targets are unknown. What was sequenced was blood. These receptors were taken from a girl aged 2-17 years with multiple sclerosis.

J is TRBJ2-7 and V is TRBV4-1; D remains unclear. The CDR3 sequence is 15 residues long. V lost 1 base and J lost 2, with 12 bases in between. The germline gives CDR1 MGHRA, CDR2 YSYEKL. The CDR3 here is CASSQVDRGTYEQYF. The DNA of the CDR3 is TGCGCCAGCAGCCAAGTCGACCGTGGTACCTACGAGCAGTACTTC.

The gene calls are TRBV5-5 and TRBJ2-1; 16 nucleotides agree with TRBD2. From germline, CDR1 is SGHKS and CDR2 YYEKEE (reference sequence). The CDR3 extends over 14 amino acids. The V segment lost 4 bases and the J segment 15 bases; nucleotides outside the gene matches: 7. CDR3 amino acids: CASSPGLAGGFGFF. CDR3 nucleotides: TGTGCCAGCAGCCCGGGACTAGCGGGGGGGTTTGGGTTCTTC.

This clonotype was counted a few times. V is TRBV7-9 and J is TRBJ2-7; tentative D call: TRBD2 (7 bases). The V end was cut by 4 bases, the J end by 0 bases, with 16 bases between. Germline values: CDR1 SEHNR, CDR2 FQNEAQ (reference sequence). The CDR3 runs to 16 residues. The CDR3 reads CASSSSGGRFSYEQYF. DNA for the CDR3: TGTGCCAGCAGCTCCTCCGGGGGGCGATTCTCCTACGAGCAGTACTTC.

CDR3 DNA: TGCAGTGCTAGAGGGGCAGGATGGTTGGGCAATCAGCCCCAGCATTTT. It codes for CSARGAGWLGNQPQHF. This chain joins TRBV20-1 and TRBJ1-5; D remains ambiguous. Germline V gene data show CDR1 as DFQATT and CDR2 as SNEGSKA (reference sequence). This CDR3 is 16 amino acids long. V was shortened by 1 base and J by 2 bases, with 15 bases between the two germline ends.

The chain carries TRBV12-3 or TRBV12-4 and TRBJ2-7, with D perhaps matching TRBD1 or TRBD2 (5 bases each). The V end lost 5 bases, the J end lost 7 bases, and 24 bases lay between the germline ends. CDR3 length equals 16 residues. CDR3: CASSPDDSGGGGEQYF. DNA of the CDR3: TGTGCCAGCAGTCCGGACGACAGTGGTGGAGGAGGAGAGCAGTACTTC.

This clonotype was seen many times. The chain employs TRBV6-5 and TRBJ2-1; D is possibly TRBD2 (8 bases). This CDR3 is 14 amino acids long. The V end was cut by 7 bases, the J end by 10 bases, with 20 bases between. CDR1 MNHEY and CDR2 SVGAGI come from the germline V gene. In DNA form, the CDR3 reads TGTGCCAGCACCCCAGGACAGGCGGGAGGAGAGCAGTTCTTC. Translating it yields CASTPGQAGGEQFF.

The chain links TRBV11-2 to TRBJ2-2; 7 nucleotides match TRBD1. This CDR3 has 16 residues. V lost 5 bases to trimming and J lost 5 bases; unmatched junction nucleotides: 11. The V gene's germline CDR1 is SGHAT and CDR2 FQNNGV. CDR3 coding DNA: TGTGCCAGCAGCCCCTTGACAGGGAGCCTTACCGGGGAGCTGTTTTTT. It encodes CASSPLTGSLTGELFF. Filled out from reference TRBV11-2 and TRBJ2-2, the complete variable domain reads EAGVAQSPRYKIIEKRQSVAFWCNPISGHATLYWYQQILGQGPKLLIQFQNNGVVDDSQLPKDRFSAERLKGVDSTLKIQPAKLEDSAVYLCASSPLTGSLTGELFFGEGSRLTVL.

The chain uses TRBV18 and TRBJ1-5, with 8 bases matching TRBD1. Germline V gene lookup returns CDR1 KGHSH and CDR2 LQKENI. Losses at the gene ends were 2 bases for V and 5 bases for J; bases not matched to a gene: 5. This CDR3 is built from 15 residues. CDR3 sequence (DNA): TGTGCCAGCTCACCATCGAACAGGGGGGATCAGCCCCAGCATTTT. This gives the protein CASSPSNRGDQPQHF.

This clonotype was observed a handful of times. Here the CDR3 reads CASSPGTGGANHGYTF. As DNA, the CDR3 is TGTGCCAGCAGTCCAGGGACAGGGGGCGCAAACCATGGCTACACCTTC. The rearrangement links TRBV12-3 or TRBV12-4 to TRBJ1-2; 12 nucleotides agree with TRBD1. V lost 5 bases and J lost 6; bases outside the gene matches: 10. The CDR3 spans 16 residues.

This chain joins TRBV27 and TRBJ2-7; no firm D call. The CDR3 is 14 amino acids. With 3 bases removed from V and 3 bases from J, the gap between germline ends came to 12 bases. Germline CDR1 MNHEY, CDR2 SMNVEV (reference sequence). CDR3 sequence: CASSLSTLSYEQYF. The CDR3 bases are TGTGCCAGCAGTTTGTCGACACTCAGCTACGAGCAGTACTTC.

The sample holds a few counts of this clonotype. The CDR3 DNA follows: TGCGCCAGCAGCTTGCCACCGATACGCAATGAGCAGTTCTTC. Translated: CASSLPPIRNEQFF. This chain connects TRBV5-1 to TRBJ2-1; D remains unclear. Trimming took off 1 base at V and 6 bases at J, with 11 bases between the two ends. Germline-derived CDR1 and CDR2 are SGHRS and YFSETQ. CDR3 length: 14 residues.

There are a few counts of this clonotype. The chain links TRBV5-1 to TRBJ2-1, with D perhaps TRBD2 (5 bases). Trimming left V 0 bases short and J 13 bases short, with 14 bases between. The CDR3 totals 13 residues. CDR1 SGHRS and CDR2 YFSETQ come from the germline V gene. CDR3 nucleotide sequence: TGCGCCAGCAGCTTGGTCGCTAGCTCGGCACAGTTCTTC. It codes for CASSLVASSAQFF.

The chain joins TRBV24-1 to TRBJ2-2; TRBD2 matches 7 bases. Germline CDR1 and CDR2: KGHDR and SFDVKD. The CDR3 runs 16 residues. V was pared by 2 bases and J by 6 bases, with 8 bases of the junction left unmatched. Here the CDR3 reads CATSDWGGWSPGELFF. In DNA form, the CDR3 reads TGTGCCACCAGTGATTGGGGGGGATGGAGTCCCGGGGAGCTGTTTTTT.

In this sample, this clonotype turned up a few times. CDR3 DNA: TGTGCCAGCGGTGTAACAAGACAGGGGGAGACCCAGTACTTC. Translating it yields CASGVTRQGETQYF. V gene TRBV6-6 combines with J gene TRBJ2-5; TRBD1 matches at 8 bases. This CDR3 comprises 14 residues. Germline V gene data show CDR1 as MNHNY and CDR2 as SVGAGI (reference sequence). V shed 8 bases and J 5 bases; nucleotides not matched to a gene: 10.

This clonotype occurred a few times. The V call is TRBV5-6, the J call TRBJ1-5, with D perhaps TRBD1 (5 bases). In germline, CDR1 is SGHDT, CDR2 YYEEEE. Trimming removed 3 bases from V and 6 bases from J, with 13 bases in between. There are 14 residues in the CDR3. The CDR3 loop reads CASSWKSGIQPQHF. CDR3 bases: TGTGCCAGCAGCTGGAAGTCAGGGATTCAGCCCCAGCATTTT.

The CDR3 coding sequence is TGTGCCAGCAGTGTGGACGGGCAAGAGACCCAGTACTTC. Translated: CASSVDGQETQYF. The chain employs TRBV6-1 and TRBJ2-5; D is unclear. The germline gives CDR1 MNHNS, CDR2 SASEGT. The CDR3 has 13 amino acids. The V end lost 4 bases, the J end lost 2 bases, and 8 bases lay between the germline ends.

J is TRBJ2-7 and V is TRBV9; D possibly corresponds to TRBD1 (5 bases). The V end lost 3 bases, the J end lost 4 bases, and 8 bases lay between the germline ends. The CDR3 is 12 residues long. Germline V gives CDR1 SGDLS, CDR2 YYNGEE. The CDR3 DNA reads as TGTGCCAGCAGCGCCCAGGGTTACGAGCAGTACTTC. It translates to CASSAQGYEQYF.

The rearrangement uses TRBV6-5 and TRBJ2-1; D is unresolved. Looked up from germline, CDR1 is MNHEY and CDR2 is SVGAGI. The CDR3 has 15 residues. V lost 4 bases and J 0 bases, leaving 10 bases between the germline ends. DNA for the CDR3: TGTGCCAGCAGTTCGGGCCCTCGCTCCTACAATGAGCAGTTCTTC. Protein sequence: CASSSGPRSYNEQFF.

The rearrangement joins TRBV6-2 or TRBV6-3 to TRBJ2-5, with 7 bases lining up with TRBD2. The J call may be incorrect, as the DNA end agrees better with TRBJ2-7. Germline V gene lookup returns CDR1 MNHEY and CDR2 SVGEGT. CDR3 length equals 18 residues. This CDR3 is CASSPPGLVGGFTYEQYF. As DNA, the CDR3 is TGTGCCAGCAGTCCTCCCGGACTAGTGGGGGGTTTTACCTACGAGCAGTACTTC.